The T cell receptor (beta chain) under discussion was sequenced for a study of CD8+ T cells in alopecia areata. Background on the study: The protocol delivered tofacitinib for 6 to 18 months, then withdrew it for 6 months. Overall study results and limits: A single nonresponder leaves the baseline CD8+ expansion link to response uncertain.

Treatment described: oral pan-JAK inhibitor, 5-10 mg twice daily. Extracted RNA was reverse transcribed into cDNA, the sequencing template. The protocol was immunoSEQ multiplex PCR, while the TCRdb copy is restricted to in-frame clones and leaves out a portion. The data contain a few hundred thousand clones, over 60% of them singletons. Comments on this clone: Its antigen is as yet unknown.

The material was CD4+ T cells sorted from blood, obtained between weeks 43 and 45, from a patient treated with tofacitinib. This clonotype originated in a human donor with alopecia areata.

The CDR3 spells CASSSLAGGRNEQFF. For the CDR3, the DNA is TGTGCCAGCAGCTCTCTAGCGGGGGGGCGGAATGAGCAGTTCTTC. This chain links TRBV11-1 with TRBJ2-1; 12 bases are a match to TRBD2. The CDR3 totals 15 residues. J lost 7 bases, V lost 4 bases, and 5 bases had no gene match. The V gene's germline CDR1 is SGHAT and CDR2 FQDESV (reference sequence).